The 13 T cell receptor beta chains given below trace back to one sample, sequenced in a study of blood T cells in healthy people across ages. It was with a sample-barcoded 5' primer and a J-beta primer mix that a second PCR of roughly 7 to 12 cycles was run. TCRdb reanalysed the 5' RACE reads using MiXCR and keeps one entry per CDR3 protein. The data hold roughly 1,500,000 distinct CDR3 sequences, with 42% observed a single time. Sequencing was carried out using blood. Receptors originate from a woman younger than 30 in good health.

This clonotype appeared a few times. The chain recombines TRBV20-1 with TRBJ2-7; 9 nucleotides match TRBD1. CDR3 length: 14 amino acids. Germline loops: CDR1 DFQATT, CDR2 SNEGSKA (reference sequence). V was clipped by 5 bases and J by 2 bases; unmatched bases: 7. As DNA, the CDR3 is TGCAGTGCTTTCGGGACAGGGAGCACCTACGAGCAGTACTTC. It encodes CSAFGTGSTYEQYF.

The chain uses TRBV28 and TRBJ2-7, with TRBD1 as a possible D gene (7 bases). The DNA end lines up better with TRBJ2-4; the J call may be wrong. The germline gives CDR1 MDHEN, CDR2 SYDVKM. This CDR3 contains 14 residues. The DNA of the CDR3 is TGTGCCAGCAGTTTTTGGCAGGGGGGAAACATTCAGTACTTC. It codes for CASSFWQGGNIQYF.

This chain links TRBV12-3 or TRBV12-4 with TRBJ2-1; tentatively, D is TRBD2 (6 bases). This CDR3 is 17 amino acids long. Trimming shortened V by 3 bases and J by 13 bases, and 28 bases separated the two germline ends. The CDR3 DNA reads as TGTGCCAGCAGTTTGGGAGGTGGGGCAGGACTTCAAGAGACCCAGTTCTTC. Its translation is CASSLGGGAGLQETQFF.

This sequence joins TRBV3-1 and TRBJ2-5; D is possibly TRBD1 or TRBD2 (5 bases each). The V and J ends lost 4 bases and 11 bases respectively, with 23 bases between them. The CDR3 runs 15 residues. CDR1 is LGHDT, CDR2 YNNKEL, per germline (reference sequence). In nucleotides, the CDR3 is TGTGCCAGCAGCCCAACCCGGGACCCGGGTAATGAGCAGTACTTC. As protein: CASSPTRDPGNEQYF.

The chain links TRBV12-3 or TRBV12-4 to TRBJ2-7; a possible D gene is TRBD2 (6 bases). Trimming removed 3 bases from V and 2 bases from J, with 17 bases in between. This CDR3 is built from 16 residues. CDR3 sequence reads: CASSFGLGRGTYEQYF. CDR3 sequence (DNA): TGTGCCAGCAGTTTCGGTCTTGGGCGGGGAACCTACGAGCAGTACTTC.

V usage is TRBV2 and J usage is TRBJ2-3; 9 bases map to TRBD2. With 5 bases clipped from V and 3 bases from J, the junction kept 21 bases outside the gene matches. The germline CDR1 and CDR2 sequences are SNHLY and FYNNEI. The CDR3 has 20 residues. The CDR3 is CASSSPGQTRTLAGTDTQYF. The CDR3 DNA reads TGTGCCAGCAGTTCCCCCGGACAGACCAGAACCCTAGCGGGGACAGATACGCAGTATTTT. The whole variable domain, remainder taken from reference TRBV2 and TRBJ2-3, is EPEVTQTPSHQVTQMGQEVILRCVPISNHLYFYWYRQILGQKVEFLVSFYNNEISEKSEIFDDQFSVERPDGSNFTLKIRSTKLEDSAMYFCASSSPGQTRTLAGTDTQYFGPGTRLTVL.

The chain uses TRBV7-9 and TRBJ1-1; D gene uncertain. CDR1 and CDR2 (germline): SEHNR, FQNEAQ (reference sequence). The CDR3 consists of 11 residues. Trimming took 5 bases from V and 7 from J, leaving 8 bases between them. DNA of the CDR3: TGTGCCAGCAGCGCGGCCCTTGAAGCTTTCTTT. Protein product: CASSAALEAFF.

This clonotype was found a few times. This rearrangement joins TRBV5-5 to TRBJ2-3, with D unclear. Deletions cut 0 bases from V and 6 bases from J, with 8 bases between. This CDR3 contains 13 residues. CDR1 and CDR2 (germline): SGHKS, YYEKEE (reference sequence). The CDR3 sequence: CASSLGPVDTQYF. DNA of the CDR3: TGTGCCAGCAGCTTGGGGCCTGTTGATACGCAGTATTTT. The full variable domain, in which reference TRBV5-5 and TRBJ2-3 provide the parts outside the CDR3, is DAGVTQSPTHLIKTRGQQVTLRCSPISGHKSVSWYQQVLGQGPQFIFQYYEKEERGRGNFPDRFSARQFPNYSSELNVNALLLGDSALYLCASSLGPVDTQYFGPGTRLTVL.

This chain joins TRBV10-3 and TRBJ1-1, with D unclear. Trimming cost V 5 bases and J 1 base, with 8 bases left between them. The germline V gene encodes CDR1 ENHRY and CDR2 SYGVKD. The CDR3 runs 13 residues. The CDR3, as DNA: TGTGCCATCAGTCCAACCACGAACACTGAAGCTTTCTTT. Protein product: CAISPTTNTEAFF.

Concerning this clonotype: Compared with germline, one end of the junction differs, possibly owing to a read error. The V gene is TRBV12-3 or TRBV12-4, the J gene TRBJ1-5; D not resolved. The CDR3 loop spans 12 amino acids. The CDR3 sequence: CAGSSYNQPQHF. The CDR3 DNA follows: TGTGCCGGCAGTTCCTATAATCAGCCCCAGCATTTT.

Comments on this clonotype: Just one base apart from a much larger clone, this may be a read error. J is TRBJ2-1 and V is TRBV11-2; D not resolved. CDR1 is SGHAT and CDR2 is FQNNGV in the germline V gene. The CDR3 has 13 amino acids. The CDR3 reads CASSIDSYNEQFF. The CDR3 region has the DNA TGTGCCAGCAGCATAGACTCCTACAATGAGCAGTTCTTC.

In the case of this clonotype: The junction shows a germline mismatch at one end, possibly a read error. This chain connects TRBV4-1 to TRBJ2-1; 9 nucleotides agree with TRBD2. The V gene's germline CDR1 is MGHRA and CDR2 YSYEKL. The CDR3 covers 15 residues. CDR3 nucleotide sequence: TGCGCCAGCAGCCAAGTAGAGTCTAGCGGGGATGAGCAGCTCTTC. Translating it yields CASSQVESSGDEQLF.

The rearrangement joins TRBV20-1 to TRBJ2-3; D not certain. The CDR3 length is 14 residues. V lost 5 bases to trimming and J lost 0 bases, with 12 bases between them. From germline, CDR1 is DFQATT and CDR2 SNEGSKA (reference sequence). This CDR3 reads CSARITLSTDTQYF. The CDR3 DNA sequence: TGCAGTGCTCGGATTACACTGAGCACAGATACGCAGTATTTT.